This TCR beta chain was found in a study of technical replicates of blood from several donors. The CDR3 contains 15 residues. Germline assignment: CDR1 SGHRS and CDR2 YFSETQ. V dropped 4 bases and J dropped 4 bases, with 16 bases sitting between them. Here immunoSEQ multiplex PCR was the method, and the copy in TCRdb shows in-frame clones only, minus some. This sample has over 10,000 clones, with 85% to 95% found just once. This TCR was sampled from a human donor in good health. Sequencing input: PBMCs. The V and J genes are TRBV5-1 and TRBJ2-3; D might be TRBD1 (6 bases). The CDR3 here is CASSLQGFRADTQYF. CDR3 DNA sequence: TGCGCCAGCAGCCTACAGGGTTTTCGGGCAGATACGCAGTATTTT. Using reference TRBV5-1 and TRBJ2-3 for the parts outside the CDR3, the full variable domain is KAGVTQTPRYLIKTRGQQVTLSCSPISGHRSVSWYQQTPGQGLQFLFEYFSETQRNKGNFPGRFSGRQFSNSRSEMNVSTLELGDSALYLCASSLQGFRADTQYFGPGTRLTVL.